The clone carrying this T cell receptor (beta chain) appeared a few times. Its specificity is not known. The sample is drawn from a study of T cell repertoires in cytomegalovirus infection. Study-wide background: A matching HLA type, together with CMV infection, was signaled by public TCR beta signatures. Points from the study as a whole: Across the ex vivo response, the dominant clonotypes were HLA-C-restricted CMV-specific TCR beta clonotypes. Carriage of CMV together with the relevant HLA was identifiable through cumulative public TCR beta family frequency.

The CDR3 covers 16 residues. Germline loops: CDR1 MDHEN, CDR2 SYDVKM. The V gene lost 7 bases and the J gene lost 0 bases, with 15 bases spanning the gap. From the reads, TCRdb called clonotypes with MiXCR, one entry per CDR3 protein. This table holds over 300,000 distinct CDR3 sequences, more than 9% found once. The rearrangement uses TRBV28 and TRBJ2-2; weak D call: TRBD1 (6 bases). The material sequenced was PBMCs. This receptor was identified in a human donor in good health (CMV status not recorded). Some clones in this sample may be carry-over from other donors' samples. CDR3 protein: CASTYRENSNTGELFF. Written as DNA, the CDR3 is TGTGCCAGCACTTACAGGGAAAATTCGAACACCGGGGAGCTGTTTTTT.